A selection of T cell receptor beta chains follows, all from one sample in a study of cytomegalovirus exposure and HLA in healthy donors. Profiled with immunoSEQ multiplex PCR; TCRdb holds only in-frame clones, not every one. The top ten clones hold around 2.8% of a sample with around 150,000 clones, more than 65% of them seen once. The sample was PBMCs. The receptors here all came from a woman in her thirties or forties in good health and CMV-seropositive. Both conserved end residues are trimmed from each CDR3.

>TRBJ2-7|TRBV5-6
ASSLGSLSYEQY
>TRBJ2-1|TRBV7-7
ASSLRQGNEQF
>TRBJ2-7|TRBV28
ASRPTSTLDRRPQLYEQY
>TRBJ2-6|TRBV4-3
ASSQEGTGTGANVLT
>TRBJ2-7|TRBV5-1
ASRTGTVHSYEQY
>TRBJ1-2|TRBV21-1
ASIGSGLDYGYT
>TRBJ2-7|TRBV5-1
ASSLLSGEKDEQY
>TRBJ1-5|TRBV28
ASSLGGQGDQPQH
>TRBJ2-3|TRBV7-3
ASSVGLSTDTQY
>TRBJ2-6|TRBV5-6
ASSRDSQTWANVLT
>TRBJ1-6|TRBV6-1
ASSDQGATGNSPLN
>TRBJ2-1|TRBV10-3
AIKEAGSAFNEQF
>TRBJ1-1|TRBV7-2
ASTLNPDYHKQ
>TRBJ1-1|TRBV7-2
ASSFGGARTEAF
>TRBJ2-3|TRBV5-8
ASSLAILEHTDTQY
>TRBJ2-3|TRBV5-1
ASSLDFSDTQY
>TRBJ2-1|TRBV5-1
ASSIGQGENEQF
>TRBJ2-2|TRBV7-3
ASSLMGQVNTGELF
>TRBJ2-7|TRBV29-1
SVERPGQGSNEQY
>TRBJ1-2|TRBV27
ASSQGLVGGYT
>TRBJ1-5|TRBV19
ASRDAGTQYQPQH
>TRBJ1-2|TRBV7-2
ASSPGRDYGYT